The 17 T cell receptor beta chains below come from one sample, sequenced in a study of T cells in Graves' hyperthyroidism and ophthalmopathy. RNA transcripts served as the template for amplifying TCR beta CDR3 regions. First-round RT-PCR with HTBI primers amplified the TCR CDR3 region. TCRdb called the multiplex PCR reads again in MiXCR, with one record for every CDR3 protein. Of hundreds of thousands of distinct CDR3 sequences listed, roughly 20% are singletons. The sample comprised blood. Source of these receptors: a man younger than 45 with Graves' ophthalmopathy.

This clonotype was seen ten or more times. This chain connects TRBV11-2 to TRBJ2-5; 8 nucleotides line up with TRBD2. CDR1 SGHAT and CDR2 FQNNGV come from the germline V gene. This CDR3 region has 18 residues. With 4 bases clipped from V and 3 bases from J, the junction kept 16 bases outside the gene matches. This CDR3 is CASSSLVPSRAGEETQYF. Here the CDR3 DNA reads TGTGCCAGCAGCTCGCTCGTCCCGAGTAGAGCGGGAGAAGAGACCCAGTACTTC.

This clonotype was seen only a few times. The chain has TRBV4-1 and TRBJ2-1, with 9 bases fitting TRBD1. V lost 3 bases, J lost 9 bases, and 9 bases stayed unmatched. CDR3 length: 15 amino acids. Per germline, CDR1 MGHRA and CDR2 YSYEKL. CDR3 DNA sequence: TGCGCCAGCAGCCATGGGACAGGGAGGAGGTTTGAGCAGTTCTTC. Amino acid sequence: CASSHGTGRRFEQFF.

The chain is built from TRBV7-9 and TRBJ2-5; 9 bases agree with TRBD2. Germline V gene data show CDR1 as SEHNR and CDR2 as FQNEAQ (reference sequence). V was pared by 4 bases and J by 4 bases, with 7 bases of the junction left unmatched. The CDR3 is 15 amino acids. This chain's CDR3 is CASSSPAGGGETQYF. The CDR3, as DNA: TGTGCCAGCAGCTCTCCGGCGGGAGGGGGAGAGACCCAGTACTTC. The whole variable domain, filled in from reference TRBV7-9 and TRBJ2-5, reads DTGVSQNPRHKITKRGQNVTFRCDPISEHNRLYWYRQTLGQGPEFLTYFQNEAQLEKSRLLSDRFSAERPKGSFSTLEIQRTEQGDSAMYLCASSSPAGGGETQYFGPGTRLLVL.

V usage is TRBV7-9 and J usage is TRBJ2-1; unclear D gene. The V and J ends lost 2 bases and 6 bases respectively, with 11 bases between them. This CDR3 comprises 14 residues. Germline CDR1 SEHNR, CDR2 FQNEAQ (reference sequence). CDR3 bases: TGTGCCAGCAGCTTATCCCGTCTGAGCAATGAGCAGTTCTTC. Residues: CASSLSRLSNEQFF.

This clonotype was seen a handful of times. The J gene is TRBJ2-5, the V gene TRBV28; maybe TRBD1 (6 bases). Trimming took off 11 bases at V and 3 bases at J, with 16 bases between the two ends. The CDR3 consists of 13 residues. From germline, CDR1 is MDHEN and CDR2 SYDVKM. The CDR3 coding sequence is TGTGCCGTCCGGGACACTGCAAAAGAGACCCAGTACTTC. Translated: CAVRDTAKETQYF.

This clonotype was seen repeatedly, ten times or more. The chain employs TRBV11-2 and TRBJ2-7; 10 nucleotides align to TRBD2. CDR3 length: 18 amino acids. The junction had 17 bases not matched to a gene; V was cut back by 5 bases and J by 4 bases. Germline V gene lookup returns CDR1 SGHAT and CDR2 FQNNGV. CDR3 DNA sequence: TGTGCCAGCAGCCCAATCCGGAGGACTAGCGGAAATTTTTACGAGCAGTACTTC. Translation gives CASSPIRRTSGNFYEQYF.

The rearrangement uses TRBV20-1 and TRBJ1-1; no clear D gene. This CDR3 spans 11 amino acids. Germline V gene data show CDR1 as DFQATT and CDR2 as SNEGSKA (reference sequence). The CDR3 protein is CSVGENTEAFF. The DNA of the CDR3 is TGCAGCGTCGGGGAGAACACTGAAGCTTTCTTT.

As regards this clonotype: Being one base from a much bigger clone, this may be a read error. The J gene is TRBJ2-3, the V gene TRBV28; D might be TRBD1 (6 bases). V gave up 3 bases and J gave up 4 bases, with 17 bases separating them. The CDR3 runs 16 residues. Germline CDR1 MDHEN, CDR2 SYDVKM. CDR3 DNA sequence: TGTGCCAGCAGTTTCCCCGGGACACGCAGCGCAGATACGCAGTATTTT. Amino acids: CASSFPGTRSADTQYF.

V usage is TRBV7-9 and J usage is TRBJ2-7, with 8 positions matching TRBD1. This CDR3 region has 13 residues. The V and J ends lost 2 bases and 6 bases, in that order; junction bases with no gene match: 3. The germline V gene has CDR1 SEHNR and CDR2 FQNEAQ (reference sequence). CDR3: CASSLITGGEQYF. CDR3 sequence (DNA): TGTGCCAGCAGCTTAATTACAGGGGGCGAGCAGTACTTC.

This clonotype was seen more than once but under ten times. This chain links TRBV7-9 with TRBJ2-7; D perhaps matches TRBD1 (5 bases). CDR1 is SEHNR and CDR2 is FQNEAQ in the germline V gene (reference sequence). The V end lost 5 bases, the J end lost 5 bases, and 16 bases lay between the germline ends. The CDR3 sequence is 14 residues long. The CDR3 bases are TGTGCCAGCAGCCCCGACAGAATCGGCAACGAGCAGTACTTC. It specifies CASSPDRIGNEQYF.

V and J are TRBV19 and TRBJ2-5, with 7 bases lining up with TRBD2. Germline CDR1 LNHDA, CDR2 SQIVND (reference sequence). CDR3 length equals 16 residues. Germline trimming cut 4 bases from V and 4 bases from J; bases unmatched to any gene: 12. The DNA for the CDR3 is TGTGCCAGTAGTACAAGACTAGCTGCACGCCCAGAGACCCAGTACTTC. Its translation is CASSTRLAARPETQYF. The complete variable domain, with remaining parts taken from reference TRBV19 and TRBJ2-5, reads DGGITQSPKYLFRKEGQNVTLSCEQNLNHDAMYWYRQDPGQGLRLIYYSQIVNDFQKGDIAEGYSVSREKKESFPLTVTSAQKNPTAFYLCASSTRLAARPETQYFGPGTRLLVL.

This clonotype was seen a handful of times. This chain links TRBV6-1 with TRBJ1-6; 7 bases align to TRBD1. With 8 bases clipped from V and 8 bases from J, the junction kept 12 bases outside the gene matches. In germline, CDR1 is MNHNS, CDR2 SASEGT. This CDR3 comprises 15 residues. This chain's CDR3 is CASLSSNRGDSPLHF. Written as DNA, the CDR3 is TGTGCCAGCCTCAGCTCTAACAGGGGAGATTCACCCCTCCACTTT.

This clonotype has ten or more counts. V is TRBV11-2 and J is TRBJ2-3; TRBD1 is a possible D gene (6 bases). Germline loops: CDR1 SGHAT, CDR2 FQNNGV. This CDR3 is built from 16 residues. V lost 6 bases to trimming and J lost 0 bases, with 16 bases between them. The CDR3 sequence: CASSGSGTLSTDTQYF. The CDR3 DNA sequence: TGTGCCAGCAGTGGCTCCGGGACACTTAGCACAGATACGCAGTATTTT.

Comment on this clonotype: An end of the junction differs from the germline gene, which may be a read error. The rearrangement links TRBV20-1 to TRBJ2-3, with D hard to call. The CDR3 spans 14 residues. From germline, CDR1 is DFQATT and CDR2 SNEGSKA (reference sequence). The CDR3 reads CGARVGFSTDTQYF. The CDR3 coding sequence is TGCGGTGCTAGAGTGGGATTTAGCACAGATACGCAGTATTTT.

This clonotype was observed a few times. The genes are TRBV11-2 and TRBJ2-5, with 11 bases that match TRBD1. The junction had 6 bases not matched to a gene; V was cut back by 4 bases and J by 5 bases. Germline lookup yields CDR1 SGHAT and CDR2 FQNNGV. CDR3 size: 15 residues. CDR3: CASSSGQGEMETQYF. Here the CDR3 DNA reads TGTGCCAGCAGCTCGGGACAGGGGGAAATGGAGACCCAGTACTTC.

This clonotype was detected only a few times. The rearrangement uses TRBV7-6 and TRBJ2-3, with a tentative D call TRBD1 (5 bases). Trimming cost V 5 bases and J 5 bases, with 17 bases left between them. Germline V gives CDR1 SGHVS, CDR2 FNYEAQ. This CDR3 has 15 amino acids. CDR3 in amino acids: CASSRRRVGIDTQYF. DNA of the CDR3: TGTGCCAGCAGCCGCCGCAGGGTAGGGATAGATACGCAGTATTTT.

The CDR3 loop is CASSISAGKGQNTEAFF. Written as DNA, the CDR3 is TGTGCCAGTAGTATAAGTGCGGGGAAGGGACAGAACACTGAAGCTTTCTTT. The V gene is TRBV19, the J gene TRBJ1-1, with a possible D match to TRBD1 (6 bases). Deletions cut 2 bases from V and 1 base from J, with 17 bases between. The CDR3 contains 17 residues. The V gene's germline CDR1 is LNHDA and CDR2 SQIVND (reference sequence). Supplemented by reference TRBV19 and TRBJ1-1, the full variable domain reads DGGITQSPKYLFRKEGQNVTLSCEQNLNHDAMYWYRQDPGQGLRLIYYSQIVNDFQKGDIAEGYSVSREKKESFPLTVTSAQKNPTAFYLCASSISAGKGQNTEAFFGQGTRLTVV.